Listed here is a single TCR beta chain. The data belong to a study of blood T cell repertoires in COVID-19. Study information: Samples representing acute and convalescent COVID-19 were sourced from the United States, Italy and Spain. T cells, B-cell-depleted T cells, or PBMCs supplied cDNA or gDNA.

Original analysis: Estimated nucleated cell counts came from reference gene primer amplification. Produced via immunoSEQ multiplex PCR; TCRdb's table is partial and in-frame only. V and J calls and clone size are copied from that table; D and trimming were computed from the DNA. The data contain 250,000 or so clones, approximately 90% of them singletons. This receptor was identified in a woman aged 40 to 55 who had recovered from COVID-19. Sequencing input: peripheral blood.

The CDR3 region has the DNA TGTGCCAGCAGCGGCCGCCCGGGACAGATTAACACTGAAGCTTTCTTT. Translating it yields CASSGRPGQINTEAFF. The gene calls are TRBV5-5 and TRBJ1-1; TRBD1 matches 7 bases. The CDR3 length is 16 residues. Losses at the gene ends were 4 bases for V and 2 bases for J; bases not matched to a gene: 11. Germline assignment: CDR1 SGHKS and CDR2 YYEKEE (reference sequence). The full variable domain, with the rest looked up from reference TRBV5-5 and TRBJ1-1, is DAGVTQSPTHLIKTRGQQVTLRCSPISGHKSVSWYQQVLGQGPQFIFQYYEKEERGRGNFPDRFSARQFPNYSSELNVNALLLGDSALYLCASSGRPGQINTEAFFGQGTRLTVV.